This paragraph covers one T cell receptor (beta chain) sequence. Its specific antigen is unknown. Nothing much larger sits one base from this clone, and base qualities are not available. Explained via the paper, the time point label denotes: baseline before first vaccination. Vaccinee samples were obtained from the UK trials COV001 and COV002, which included a single-blind randomized controlled phase 2/3 trial of AZD1222 (ChAdOx1 nCoV-19) in healthy adults. For TCRbeta chain sequencing, PBMC samples from trial participants were taken at day 0 and at day 28 after the second dose. The CDR3 regions of human TCRbeta chains were analyzed by immunosequencing. Regarding the original processing steps: TCRs in the repertoires were matched against a reference library of SARS-CoV-2-specific TCRs that had been generated with the MIRA antigen-specificity platform. Breadth was defined as the fraction of unique TCRs that were SARS-CoV-2-associated. Depth was defined as the fraction of total T cells that were SARS-CoV-2-associated. Using the MIRA data, each spike-specific TCR was assigned both to the spike region to which the TCR was reactive and to a CD4 or CD8 class. Log10-transformed breadth and depth values were compared by one-way ANOVA with Sidak's multiple comparisons tests. Sourced from immuneACCESS, this table was stored by TCRdb with only in-frame sequences that have V and J called. A share of the clones is absent; for the studies checked, an unresolved V gene accounts for under half, and the remainder has no known explanation. The D gene and trimming were derived from the DNA, and the V and J assignments and clone size from that table. Here the sample has roughly 160,000 clones; about 93% occur a single time. The leading ten clones occupy approximately 0.69% of the sample.

Reading from cysteine to phenylalanine, the CDR3 counts 15 amino acids. The DNA shown is the 45-base CDR3, in frame from base 1. Relative to germline, V is missing 3 bases and J is missing 5 bases, with 6 bases of the junction outside any gene match. CDR1 SGHRS and CDR2 YFSETQ were looked up in the germline V gene. The data derive from a study of T cell responses to AZD1222 COVID-19 vaccine (dated by TCRdb to about 2021). Background for the entire study: AZD1222 recipients with second doses at about 4 weeks or about 12 weeks were pooled, because spike-specific TCR depth and breadth did not differ between schedules. Trial participants were enrolled by age into subgroups of 18-55, 56-69 and 70-plus years, and around 150, 28 and 57 TCR-sequenced participants, respectively, were included in these subgroups. TCR sequencing covered over 230 trial participants: about 210 given two doses of AZD1222 and about 26 given two doses of MenACWY control vaccine.

General study outcomes and caveats: In the small 56-69-year group, the increase in depth fell short of significance, most likely because of low power. Because no day 14 peak-response samples were available, repertoires were characterized only after the peak T cell response. Nearly half of unique spike-specific TCRs reportedly recognized epitopes outside regions mutated in the B.1.351 and B.1.1.7 variants. CD4 TCRs associated with the vaccine covered the entire spike protein, and the dominant responses were in regions 160-218 and 743-854. Participants were mostly white British and included more females than males, and it was suggested by the authors that clonal diversity may have been underestimated. After two AZD1222 doses, spike-specific TCR breadth and depth were significantly higher than at day 0 and than in MenACWY recipients. Only five to seven AZD1222 recipients were SARS-CoV-2 seropositive at baseline, limiting conclusions about previously exposed vaccinees.

This sample comprised peripheral blood, obtained on day 0 of AZD1222 vaccination. The rearrangement joined TRBV5-1 to TRBJ2-3; 10 central bases correspond to TRBD2. The sequence was collected from an adult in good health. The CDR3: CASSSLAGEGDTQYF. The nucleotide sequence is TGCGCCAGCAGCTCCCTAGCGGGAGAGGGAGATACGCAGTATTTT.